The clone carrying this TCR beta chain occurred many times. Its antigen is as yet unknown. A unique molecular identifier was carried by every single TCR cDNA molecule. TCRdb re-called the 5' RACE reads with MiXCR, one entry per CDR3 protein. The data contain about 13,000 distinct CDR3 sequences, less than 6.5% of them singletons. J gave up 15 bases and V 4 bases, and 7 bases lay outside the gene matches. The CDR3 totals 12 residues. CDR1 and CDR2 from the germline V gene are SGHRS and YFSETQ. This entry is derived from a study of spatial heterogeneity in lung cancer. Sample time point: sample taken at primary tumor resection. Tumor, nontumor lung or frozen PBMC supplied whole RNA that was sequenced unsorted. Study-wide results and caveats: Expanded alpha and beta TCR counts within tumors tracked tumor mutation counts.

The sequenced sample was lung tumor tissue, obtained at surgery. The chain uses TRBV5-1 and TRBJ2-1, with 10 nucleotides matching TRBD1. The receptor comes from a female donor with early-stage non-small cell lung cancer. The CDR3 coding sequence is TGCGCCAGCAGCCGGGACAGGGGCCGGTTGTTCTTC. This translates into CASSRDRGRLFF.